The T cell receptor beta chain described here comes from a study of cytomegalovirus exposure and HLA in healthy donors. General study findings and limits: Generally TCR sequences proved uncommon, though certain public TCRs appeared in numerous donors. Subsequent analysis of the roughly 120 validation repertoires found a tendency for first-cohort TCR clusters to co-occur. Per published reports, the classifier diagnosed cytomegalovirus status with high specificity and sensitivity. Among TCR beta chains, those listed as cytomegalovirus-associated numbered over 150.

As to this clone: What it binds is not known.

This CDR3 has 16 residues. After removal of 2 bases from V and 1 base from J, the junction contained 2 bases not matched to a gene. CDR1 SGHRS and CDR2 YFSETQ come from the germline V gene. Data came from immunoSEQ multiplex PCR; TCRdb stores just in-frame clones and leaves some out. This table has around 180,000 clones, around 86% appearing once. The sample was PBMCs. The rearrangement links TRBV5-1 to TRBJ2-5, with TRBD2 matching over 13 bases. The TCR comes from a woman under 30 in good health and CMV-seronegative. The CDR3 spells CASSFGTSGAQETQYF. In DNA form, the CDR3 reads TGCGCCAGCAGCTTCGGGACTAGCGGGGCCCAAGAGACCCAGTACTTC.